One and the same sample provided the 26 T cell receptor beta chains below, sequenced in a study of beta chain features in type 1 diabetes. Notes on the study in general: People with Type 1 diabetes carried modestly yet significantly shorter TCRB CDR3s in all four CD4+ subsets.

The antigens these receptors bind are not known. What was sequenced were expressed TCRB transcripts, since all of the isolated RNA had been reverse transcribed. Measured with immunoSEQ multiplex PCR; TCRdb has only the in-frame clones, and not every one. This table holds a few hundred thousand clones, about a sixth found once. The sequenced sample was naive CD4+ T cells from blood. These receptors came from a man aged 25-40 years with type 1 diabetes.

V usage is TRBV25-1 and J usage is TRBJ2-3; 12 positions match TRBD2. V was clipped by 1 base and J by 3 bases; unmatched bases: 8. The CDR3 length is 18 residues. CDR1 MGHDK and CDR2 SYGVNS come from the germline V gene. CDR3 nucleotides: TGTGCCAGCAGTGAATTTTCCCTAGCGGGAGGGTATACAGATACGCAGTATTTT. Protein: CASSEFSLAGGYTDTQYF.

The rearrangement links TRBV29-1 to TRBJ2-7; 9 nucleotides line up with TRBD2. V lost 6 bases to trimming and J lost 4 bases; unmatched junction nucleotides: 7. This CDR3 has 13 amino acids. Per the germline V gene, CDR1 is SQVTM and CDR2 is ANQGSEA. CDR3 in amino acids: CSVISGSLYEQYF. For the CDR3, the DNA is TGCAGCGTGATTAGCGGGAGCTTGTACGAGCAGTACTTC.

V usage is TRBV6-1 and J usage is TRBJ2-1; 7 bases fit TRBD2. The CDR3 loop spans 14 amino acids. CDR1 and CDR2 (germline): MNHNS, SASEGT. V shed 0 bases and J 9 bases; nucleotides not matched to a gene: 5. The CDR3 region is CASSEAWRESEQFF. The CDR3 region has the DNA TGTGCCAGCAGTGAAGCATGGCGGGAGAGTGAGCAGTTCTTC.

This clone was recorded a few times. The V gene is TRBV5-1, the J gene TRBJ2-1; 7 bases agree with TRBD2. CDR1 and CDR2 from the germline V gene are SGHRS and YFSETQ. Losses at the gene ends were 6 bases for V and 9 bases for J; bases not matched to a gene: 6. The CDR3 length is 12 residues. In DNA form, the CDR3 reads TGCGCCAGCACCTTATGGGAGGGTGAGCAGTTCTTC. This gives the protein CASTLWEGEQFF.

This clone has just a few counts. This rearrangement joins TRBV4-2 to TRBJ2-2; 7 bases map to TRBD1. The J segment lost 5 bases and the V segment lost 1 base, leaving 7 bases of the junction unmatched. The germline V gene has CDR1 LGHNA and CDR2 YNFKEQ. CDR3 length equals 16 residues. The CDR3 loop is CASSQGQGADTGELFF. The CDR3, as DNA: TGTGCCAGCAGCCAAGGACAGGGAGCGGATACCGGGGAGCTGTTTTTT.

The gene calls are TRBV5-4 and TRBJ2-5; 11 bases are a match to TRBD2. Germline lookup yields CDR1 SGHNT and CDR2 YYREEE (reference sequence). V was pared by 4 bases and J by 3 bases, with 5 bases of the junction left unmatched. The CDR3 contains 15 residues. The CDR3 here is CASSGRLAGKETQYF. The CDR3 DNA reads TGTGCCAGCAGCGGGAGACTAGCGGGAAAAGAGACCCAGTACTTC. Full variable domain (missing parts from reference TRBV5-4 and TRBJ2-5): ETGVTQSPTHLIKTRGQQVTLRCSSQSGHNTVSWYQQALGQGPQFIFQYYREEENGRGNFPPRFSGLQFPNYSSELNVNALELDDSALYLCASSGRLAGKETQYFGPGTRLLVL.

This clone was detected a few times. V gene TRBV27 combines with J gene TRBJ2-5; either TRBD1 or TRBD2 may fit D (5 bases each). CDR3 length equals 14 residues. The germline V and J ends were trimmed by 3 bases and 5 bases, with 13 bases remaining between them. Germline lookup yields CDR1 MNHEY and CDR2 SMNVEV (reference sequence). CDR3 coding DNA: TGTGCCAGCAGTTTCGGGACGTCAGGGGAGACCCAGTACTTC. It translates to CASSFGTSGETQYF.

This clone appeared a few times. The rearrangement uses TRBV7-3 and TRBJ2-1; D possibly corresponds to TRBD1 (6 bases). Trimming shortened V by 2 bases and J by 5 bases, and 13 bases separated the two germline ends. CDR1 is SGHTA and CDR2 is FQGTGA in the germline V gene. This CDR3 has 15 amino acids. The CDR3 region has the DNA TGTGCCAGCAGCTTAGCCGGGACAACCAACAATGAGCAGTTCTTC. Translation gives CASSLAGTTNNEQFF. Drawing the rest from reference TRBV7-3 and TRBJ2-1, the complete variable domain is GAGVSQTPSNKVTEKGKYVELRCDPISGHTALYWYRQSLGQGPEFLIYFQGTGAADDSGLPNDRFFAVRPEGSVSTLKIQRTERGDSAVYLCASSLAGTTNNEQFFGPGTRLTVL.

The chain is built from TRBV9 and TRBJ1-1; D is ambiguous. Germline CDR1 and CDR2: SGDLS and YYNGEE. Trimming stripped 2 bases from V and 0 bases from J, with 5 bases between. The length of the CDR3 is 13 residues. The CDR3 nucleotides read TGTGCCAGCAGCGTTGAGATGAACACTGAAGCTTTCTTT. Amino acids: CASSVEMNTEAFF.

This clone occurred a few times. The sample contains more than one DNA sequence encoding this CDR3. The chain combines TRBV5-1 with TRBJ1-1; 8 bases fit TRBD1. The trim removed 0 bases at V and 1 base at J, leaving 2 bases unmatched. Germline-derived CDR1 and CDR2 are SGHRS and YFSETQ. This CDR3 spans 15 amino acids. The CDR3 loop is CASSLVGTGNTEAFF. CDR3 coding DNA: TGCGCCAGCAGCTTGGTTGGGACAGGGAACACTGAAGCTTTCTTT.

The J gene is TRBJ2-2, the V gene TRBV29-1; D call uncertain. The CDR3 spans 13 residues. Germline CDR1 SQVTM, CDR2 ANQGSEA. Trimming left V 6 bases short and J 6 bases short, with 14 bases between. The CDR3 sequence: CSVEWYSSGELFF. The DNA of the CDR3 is TGCAGCGTAGAGTGGTATAGTTCCGGGGAGCTGTTTTTT.

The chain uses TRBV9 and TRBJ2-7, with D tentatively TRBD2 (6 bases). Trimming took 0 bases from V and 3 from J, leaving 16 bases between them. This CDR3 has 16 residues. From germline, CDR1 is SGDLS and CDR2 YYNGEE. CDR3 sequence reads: CASSVESEGRFYEQYF. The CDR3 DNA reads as TGTGCCAGCAGCGTAGAATCGGAGGGTCGCTTCTACGAGCAGTACTTC.

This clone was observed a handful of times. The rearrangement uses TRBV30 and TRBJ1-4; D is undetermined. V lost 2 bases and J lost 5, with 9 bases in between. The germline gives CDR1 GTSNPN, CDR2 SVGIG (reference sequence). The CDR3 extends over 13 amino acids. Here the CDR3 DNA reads TGTGCCTGGAGTCCGGGAGGGAATGAAAAACTGTTTTTT. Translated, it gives CAWSPGGNEKLFF.

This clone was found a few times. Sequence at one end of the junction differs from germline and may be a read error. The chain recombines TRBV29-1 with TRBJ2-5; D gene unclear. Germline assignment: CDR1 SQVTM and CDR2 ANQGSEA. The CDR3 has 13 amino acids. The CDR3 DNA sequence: TGCAGCGCTGAACTTGGCAGTATGGAGACCCAGTACTTC. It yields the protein CSAELGSMETQYF.

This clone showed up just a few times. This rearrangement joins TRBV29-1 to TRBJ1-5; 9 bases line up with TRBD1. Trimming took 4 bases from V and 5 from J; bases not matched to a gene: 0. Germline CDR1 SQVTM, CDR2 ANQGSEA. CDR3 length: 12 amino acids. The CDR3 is CSVGDRDQPQHF. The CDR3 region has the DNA TGCAGCGTTGGGGACAGGGATCAGCCCCAGCATTTT.

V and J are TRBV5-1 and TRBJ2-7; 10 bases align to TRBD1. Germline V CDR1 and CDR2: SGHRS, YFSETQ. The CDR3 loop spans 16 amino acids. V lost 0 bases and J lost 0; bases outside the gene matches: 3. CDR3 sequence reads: CASSLEGQGTSYEQYF. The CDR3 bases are TGCGCCAGCAGCTTGGAGGGACAGGGGACCTCCTACGAGCAGTACTTC.

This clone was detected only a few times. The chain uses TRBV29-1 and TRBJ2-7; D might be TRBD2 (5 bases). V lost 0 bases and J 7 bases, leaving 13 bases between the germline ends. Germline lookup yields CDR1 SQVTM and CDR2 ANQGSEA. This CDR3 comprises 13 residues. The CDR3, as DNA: TGCAGCGTTGAAGACGATGGAGGAACAGAGCAGTACTTC. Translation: CSVEDDGGTEQYF.

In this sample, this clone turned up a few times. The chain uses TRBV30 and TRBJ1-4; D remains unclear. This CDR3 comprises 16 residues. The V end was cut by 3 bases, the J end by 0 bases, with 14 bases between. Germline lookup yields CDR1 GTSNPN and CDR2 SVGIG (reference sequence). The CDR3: CAWRLPATTTNEKLFF. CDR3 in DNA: TGTGCCTGGAGACTTCCCGCTACTACAACTAATGAAAAACTGTTTTTT.

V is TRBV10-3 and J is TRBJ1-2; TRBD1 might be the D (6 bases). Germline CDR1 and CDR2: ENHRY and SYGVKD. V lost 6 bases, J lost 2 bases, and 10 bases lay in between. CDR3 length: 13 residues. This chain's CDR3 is CAIRVQGNYGYTF. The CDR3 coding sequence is TGTGCCATCAGAGTACAGGGAAACTATGGCTACACCTTC.

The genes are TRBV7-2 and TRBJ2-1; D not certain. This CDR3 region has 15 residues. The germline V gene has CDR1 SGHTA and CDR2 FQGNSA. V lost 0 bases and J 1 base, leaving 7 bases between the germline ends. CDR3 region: CASSLAIGSYNEQFF. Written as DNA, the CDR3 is TGTGCCAGCAGCTTAGCGATAGGTTCCTACAATGAGCAGTTCTTC.

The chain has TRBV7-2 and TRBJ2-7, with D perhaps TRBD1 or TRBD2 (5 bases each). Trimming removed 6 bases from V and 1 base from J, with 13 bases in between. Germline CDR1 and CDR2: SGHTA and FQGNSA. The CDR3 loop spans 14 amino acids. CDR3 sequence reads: CASRPGRISYEQYF. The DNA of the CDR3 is TGTGCCAGCAGACCGGGACGGATATCCTACGAGCAGTACTTC.

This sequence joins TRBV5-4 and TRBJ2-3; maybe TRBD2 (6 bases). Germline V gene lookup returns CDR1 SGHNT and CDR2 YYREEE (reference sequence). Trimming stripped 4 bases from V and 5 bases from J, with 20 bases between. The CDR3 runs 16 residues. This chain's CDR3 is CASSPRERGAQDTQYF. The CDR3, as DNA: TGTGCCAGCAGCCCACGGGAACGCGGGGCTCAAGATACGCAGTATTTT.

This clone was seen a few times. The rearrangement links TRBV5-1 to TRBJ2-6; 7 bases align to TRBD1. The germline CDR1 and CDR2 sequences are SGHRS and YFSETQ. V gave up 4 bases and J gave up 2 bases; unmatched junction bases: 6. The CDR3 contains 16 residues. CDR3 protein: CASSRSTGAGANVLTF. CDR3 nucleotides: TGCGCCAGCAGCCGATCAACAGGGGCTGGGGCCAACGTCCTGACTTTC.

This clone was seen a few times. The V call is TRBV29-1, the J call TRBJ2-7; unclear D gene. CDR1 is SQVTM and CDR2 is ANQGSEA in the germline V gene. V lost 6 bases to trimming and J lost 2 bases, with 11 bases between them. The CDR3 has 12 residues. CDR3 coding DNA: TGCAGCGTAAGGACGGCTACCTACGAGCAGTACTTC. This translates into CSVRTATYEQYF.

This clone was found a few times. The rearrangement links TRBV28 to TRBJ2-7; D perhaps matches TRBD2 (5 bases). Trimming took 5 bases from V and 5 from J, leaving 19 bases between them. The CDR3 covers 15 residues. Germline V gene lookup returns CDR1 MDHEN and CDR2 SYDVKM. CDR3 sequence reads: CASSTGLLRPNEQYF. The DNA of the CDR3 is TGTGCCAGCAGTACCGGACTCCTACGACCTAACGAGCAGTACTTC. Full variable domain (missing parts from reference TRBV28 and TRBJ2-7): DVKVTQSSRYLVKRTGEKVFLECVQDMDHENMFWYRQDPGLGLRLIYFSYDVKMKEKGDIPEGYSVSREKKERFSLILESASTNQTSMYLCASSTGLLRPNEQYFGPGTRLTVT.

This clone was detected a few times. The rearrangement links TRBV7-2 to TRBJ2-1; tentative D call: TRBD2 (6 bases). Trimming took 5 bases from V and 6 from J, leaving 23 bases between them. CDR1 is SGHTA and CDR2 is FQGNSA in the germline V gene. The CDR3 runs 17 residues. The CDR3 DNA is TGTGCCAGCAGCCCAAGCGTCTGGACCAAGGAGGGCAATGAGCAGTTCTTC. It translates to CASSPSVWTKEGNEQFF. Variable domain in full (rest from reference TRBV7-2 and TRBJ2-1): GAGVSQSPSNKVTEKGKDVELRCDPISGHTALYWYRQSLGQGLEFLIYFQGNSAPDKSGLPSDRFSAERTGGSVSTLTIQRTQQEDSAVYLCASSPSVWTKEGNEQFFGPGTRLTVL.